The 28 T cell receptor beta chains given below trace back to one sample, sequenced in a study of T cell repertoires in cytomegalovirus infection. TCRdb called the reads again in MiXCR, with one record for every CDR3 protein. The data hold 200,000 to 300,000 distinct CDR3 sequences, with approximately 13% observed a single time. The material sequenced was PBMCs. These receptors came from a human donor in good health (CMV status not recorded). Some clones in this sample may be carry-over from other donors' samples.

At least ten counts were recorded for this clonotype. This chain connects TRBV28 to TRBJ2-7; D is perhaps TRBD2 (5 bases). This CDR3 is 15 amino acids long. The germline V and J ends were trimmed by 6 bases and 2 bases, with 17 bases remaining between them. Germline CDR1 reads MDHEN; CDR2 reads SYDVKM. This chain's CDR3 is CASSSLPTITYEQYF. The CDR3 nucleotides are TGTGCCAGCAGCTCCCTCCCGACTATTACCTACGAGCAGTACTTC.

This clonotype was seen a single time. A much larger clonotype is one base distant, so this may be a read error. The chain uses TRBV11-2 and TRBJ2-7; 9 bases agree with TRBD2. The CDR3 is 14 residues long. CDR1 is SGHAT and CDR2 is FQNNGV in the germline V gene. CDR3 loop: CARSFKRGAYEQYF. CDR3 bases: TGTGCCAGAAGCTTCAAGCGGGGGGCCTACGAGCAGTACTTC.

Comments on this clonotype: Since a much larger clone is just one base distant, this may be a read error. V and J are TRBV6-1 and TRBJ2-5; no clear D gene. CDR1 is MNHNS, CDR2 SASEGT, per germline. The CDR3 length is 15 residues. The CDR3 DNA sequence: TGTGCCAGCAGTGAACTGGGCGGATCACAAGAGACCCAGTGCTTC. This gives the protein CASSELGGSQETQCF.

This rearrangement joins TRBV20-1 to TRBJ2-5; possibly TRBD2 for D (5 bases). Between the trimmed V and J ends, which lost 7 bases and 7 bases, there was a span of 10 bases. The V gene's germline CDR1 is DFQATT and CDR2 SNEGSKA (reference sequence). The length of the CDR3 is 10 residues. The CDR3 DNA sequence: TGCAGTGGGCTAGAGGGGACCCAGTACTTC. Translated: CSGLEGTQYF.

In this sample, this clonotype turned up a few times. The rearrangement links TRBV5-4 to TRBJ2-5; 16 nucleotides match TRBD2. Per the germline V gene, CDR1 is SGHNT and CDR2 is YYREEE (reference sequence). V gave up 2 bases and J gave up 2 bases; unmatched junction bases: 9. This CDR3 region has 19 residues. CDR3 residues: CASSFWGTSGRARQETQYF. CDR3 nucleotide sequence: TGTGCCAGCAGCTTTTGGGGGACTAGCGGGAGGGCCCGTCAAGAGACCCAGTACTTC. The variable domain in full, with the rest retrieved from reference TRBV5-4 and TRBJ2-5, is ETGVTQSPTHLIKTRGQQVTLRCSSQSGHNTVSWYQQALGQGPQFIFQYYREEENGRGNFPPRFSGLQFPNYSSELNVNALELDDSALYLCASSFWGTSGRARQETQYFGPGTRLLVL.

This clonotype was recorded a few times. The V gene is TRBV20-1, the J gene TRBJ2-1; 10 bases line up with TRBD1. After removal of 6 bases from V and 9 bases from J, the junction contained 14 bases not matched to a gene. Germline lookup yields CDR1 DFQATT and CDR2 SNEGSKA (reference sequence). The CDR3 length is 15 residues. The CDR3 nucleotides read TGCAGTGCCCAGATCGGGACAGGGGACGGGCTTGAGCAGTTCTTC. The encoded protein is CSAQIGTGDGLEQFF.

This clonotype is judged medium-sized. V gene TRBV7-2 combines with J gene TRBJ1-6, with D tentatively TRBD1 (5 bases). CDR3 length: 16 amino acids. Germline lookup yields CDR1 SGHTA and CDR2 FQGNSA. V shed 5 bases and J shed 5 bases, with 16 bases lying between them. The CDR3 DNA follows: TGTGCCAGCAGCGCCGGGGCGGCCGGTAATAATTCACCCCTCCACTTT. Residues: CASSAGAAGNNSPLHF. The variable domain in full, with the rest retrieved from reference TRBV7-2 and TRBJ1-6, is GAGVSQSPSNKVTEKGKDVELRCDPISGHTALYWYRQSLGQGLEFLIYFQGNSAPDKSGLPSDRFSAERTGGSVSTLTIQRTQQEDSAVYLCASSAGAAGNNSPLHFGNGTRLTVT.

The rearrangement joins TRBV5-5 to TRBJ1-2, with TRBD1 matching 8 bases. Germline CDR1 reads SGHKS; CDR2 reads YYEKEE (reference sequence). Unmatched junction bases numbered 15, after V lost 7 bases and J lost 7 bases. The CDR3 extends over 15 amino acids. The CDR3, as DNA: TGTGCCAGCGGCGTAGGAGACAGGGGAACATCTGGCTACACCTTC. It specifies CASGVGDRGTSGYTF.

The V gene is TRBV14, the J gene TRBJ1-1; the D is unclear. This CDR3 has 15 residues. The germline V and J ends were trimmed by 1 base and 1 base, with 10 bases remaining between them. The V gene's germline CDR1 is SGHDN and CDR2 FVKESK. The CDR3 protein is CASSQGYKKNTEAFF. The CDR3 nucleotides read TGTGCCAGCAGCCAAGGTTACAAAAAGAACACTGAAGCTTTCTTT.

In its sample, this clonotype was seen a few times. Germline and junction disagree at one end, which may indicate a read error. The gene calls are TRBV20-1 and TRBJ2-5; possibly TRBD2 for D (5 bases). Germline V gene lookup returns CDR1 DFQATT and CDR2 SNEGSKA (reference sequence). This CDR3 region has 13 residues. The CDR3 here is CSASITVQETQYF. In DNA, the CDR3 is TGCAGCGCTAGCATAACGGTCCAAGAGACCCAGTACTTC.

In its sample, this clonotype was seen a few times. The gene calls are TRBV2 and TRBJ1-4, with TRBD1 matching 8 bases. Unmatched junction bases numbered 5, after V lost 4 bases and J lost 1 base. In germline, CDR1 is SNHLY, CDR2 FYNNEI. CDR3 size: 16 residues. The CDR3 DNA sequence: TGTGCCAGCAGTGCGCAGGGGGCGCGAACTAATGAAAAACTGTTTTTT. Protein product: CASSAQGARTNEKLFF.

This clonotype was seen a few times. The gene calls are TRBV3-1 and TRBJ2-3; D ambiguous. Germline V gives CDR1 LGHDT, CDR2 YNNKEL (reference sequence). There are 15 residues in the CDR3. V lost 4 bases, J lost 0 bases, and 11 bases lay in between. CDR3 sequence: CASSRSVTSTDTQYF. The CDR3, as DNA: TGTGCCAGCAGCCGAAGCGTGACTAGCACAGATACGCAGTATTTT.

The V call is TRBV7-9, the J call TRBJ2-7, with 9 bases fitting TRBD1. Trimming removed 5 bases from V and 4 bases from J; junction bases left unmatched: 9. The CDR3 sequence is 15 residues long. Germline V CDR1 and CDR2: SEHNR, FQNEAQ (reference sequence). The CDR3 reads CASSTRDRGGYEQYF. The DNA of the CDR3 is TGTGCCAGCAGCACGAGAGACAGGGGGGGGTACGAGCAGTACTTC. Using reference TRBV7-9 and TRBJ2-7 for the parts outside the CDR3, the full variable domain is DTGVSQNPRHKITKRGQNVTFRCDPISEHNRLYWYRQTLGQGPEFLTYFQNEAQLEKSRLLSDRFSAERPKGSFSTLEIQRTEQGDSAMYLCASSTRDRGGYEQYFGPGTRLTVT.

This clonotype was seen repeatedly, ten times or more. The chain carries TRBV12-3 or TRBV12-4 and TRBJ2-7; 8 nucleotides align to TRBD1. The V and J ends lost 3 bases and 3 bases, in that order; junction bases with no gene match: 4. The CDR3 loop spans 14 amino acids. CDR3 sequence (DNA): TGTGCCAGCAGTTTGACAGACAGGGGCTACGAGCAGTACTTC. Translating it yields CASSLTDRGYEQYF.

The gene calls are TRBV15 and TRBJ1-5, with D unclear. Germline V gene data show CDR1 as LNHNV and CDR2 as YYDKDF (reference sequence). V dropped 0 bases and J dropped 5 bases, with 8 bases sitting between them. This CDR3 contains 14 residues. The CDR3 nucleotides are TGTGCCACCAGCAGAGATCCGAGCGATCAGCCCCAGCATTTT. This gives the protein CATSRDPSDQPQHF.

This clonotype was observed a few times. This chain connects TRBV5-6 to TRBJ2-1; D may be TRBD2 (6 bases). Deletions cut 4 bases from V and 4 bases from J, with 15 bases between. The CDR3 sequence is 15 residues long. From germline, CDR1 is SGHDT and CDR2 YYEEEE. The CDR3 loop reads CASSGGAGYYNEQFF. The CDR3 coding sequence is TGTGCCAGCAGCGGAGGGGCGGGATATTACAATGAGCAGTTCTTC. Variable domain in full (rest from reference TRBV5-6 and TRBJ2-1): DAGVTQSPTHLIKTRGQQVTLRCSPKSGHDTVSWYQQALGQGPQFIFQYYEEEERQRGNFPDRFSGHQFPNYSSELNVNALLLGDSALYLCASSGGAGYYNEQFFGPGTRLTVL.

This clonotype was found many times. This chain connects TRBV7-2 to TRBJ2-3; 7 bases are a match to TRBD2. V lost 6 bases to trimming and J lost 3 bases; unmatched junction nucleotides: 12. The CDR3 is made up of 16 amino acids. Germline loops: CDR1 SGHTA, CDR2 FQGNSA. CDR3 nucleotide sequence: TGTGCCAGCAGTCTCAAGGGACTATCGCCAACAGATACGCAGTATTTT. This gives the protein CASSLKGLSPTDTQYF.

This clonotype was observed a handful of times. The V and J genes are TRBV12-3 or TRBV12-4 and TRBJ1-1; D gene ambiguous. The CDR3 sequence is 14 residues long. V was cut by 1 base and J by 11 bases, with 17 bases left in between. CDR3 in amino acids: CASSLVVLATEAFF. The CDR3 DNA reads as TGTGCCAGCAGTTTAGTCGTGTTGGCGACGGAGGCTTTCTTT.

The V call is TRBV29-1, the J call TRBJ2-4, with 8 bases identical to TRBD2. The CDR3 extends over 11 amino acids. With 6 bases clipped from V and 12 bases from J, the junction kept 7 bases outside the gene matches. The germline CDR1 and CDR2 sequences are SQVTM and ANQGSEA. CDR3 nucleotides: TGCAGCGTGGTAGACGCGGGGGGTCAGTACTTC. Translating it yields CSVVDAGGQYF.

This clonotype was counted at least ten times. The chain links TRBV28 to TRBJ2-1, with D perhaps given as TRBD1 or TRBD2 (5 bases each). V lost 6 bases, J lost 7 bases, and 13 bases lay in between. This CDR3 has 13 amino acids. CDR1 MDHEN and CDR2 SYDVKM come from the germline V gene. The CDR3 region is CASRNPGGNEQFF. For the CDR3, the DNA is TGTGCCAGCAGGAACCCTGGGGGAAATGAGCAGTTCTTC.

A few counts support this clonotype. The chain employs TRBV28 and TRBJ1-1, with 7 bases lining up with TRBD1. The CDR3 is made up of 11 amino acids. Germline CDR1 MDHEN, CDR2 SYDVKM. Trimming took 5 bases from V and 11 from J; bases not matched to a gene: 5. CDR3 DNA sequence: TGTGCCAGCAGTGACAGGGTTCTGGCTTTCTTT. This codes for CASSDRVLAFF.

In its sample, this clonotype was seen many times. The genes are TRBV7-2 and TRBJ2-3, with 11 bases matching TRBD2. This CDR3 region has 16 residues. From germline, CDR1 is SGHTA and CDR2 FQGNSA. V was pared by 6 bases and J by 4 bases, with 9 bases of the junction left unmatched. The CDR3 nucleotides read TGTGCCAGCAGTCGTAACCTAGCGGGGGGTTCAGATACGCAGTATTTT. Protein product: CASSRNLAGGSDTQYF.

V is TRBV28 and J is TRBJ1-2; D is possibly TRBD1 (5 bases). The CDR3 length is 14 residues. Trimming removed 6 bases from V and 4 bases from J, with 15 bases in between. CDR1 and CDR2 (germline): MDHEN, SYDVKM. The DNA for the CDR3 is TGTGCCAGCAGCCCCGGGCAGGGCCCCTATGGCTACACCTTC. Its protein product is CASSPGQGPYGYTF.

This clonotype was counted between two and nine times. This sequence joins TRBV20-1 and TRBJ2-5; possible D gene TRBD2, 5 bases. V gave up 7 bases and J gave up 5 bases, with 11 bases separating them. This CDR3 comprises 11 residues. From germline, CDR1 is DFQATT and CDR2 SNEGSKA (reference sequence). The CDR3 protein is CSGGVGETQYF. CDR3 DNA sequence: TGCAGTGGGGGAGTGGGGGAGACCCAGTACTTC.

This chain connects TRBV28 to TRBJ1-2, with D possibly being TRBD1 (5 bases). Trimming took 2 bases from V and 8 from J, leaving 9 bases between them. The CDR3 runs to 12 residues. Germline V gene sequence: CDR1 MDHEN, CDR2 SYDVKM. The DNA for the CDR3 is TGTGCCAGCAGTTTAAGGGGTTTCGGCTACACCTTC. As protein: CASSLRGFGYTF.

As concerns this clonotype: With a much larger clone just one base away, this may be a read error. The rearrangement uses TRBV7-4 and TRBJ1-5, with a possible D match to TRBD1 (5 bases). This CDR3 spans 14 amino acids. Looked up from germline, CDR1 is SGHVT and CDR2 is SQSDAQ. The CDR3 region has the DNA TGTGCCAGCAGCTTAGGCGTAGGGGATCAGCCCCAGCAATTT. Translating gives CASSLGVGDQPQQF.

This clonotype was seen a handful of times. CDR3: CASFPESRITDTQYF. In DNA, the CDR3 is TGTGCCAGCTTCCCCGAATCACGTATTACAGATACGCAGTATTTT. The V and J genes are TRBV18 and TRBJ2-3; D is uncertain. V dropped 7 bases and J dropped 3 bases, with 17 bases sitting between them. The V gene's germline CDR1 is KGHSH and CDR2 LQKENI. The CDR3 is 15 amino acids. Together with reference TRBV18 and TRBJ2-3, the CDR3 gives the full variable domain: NAGVMQNPRHLVRRRGQEARLRCSPMKGHSHVYWYRQLPEEGLKFMVYLQKENIIDESGMPKERFSAEFPKEGPSILRIQQVVRGDSAAYFCASFPESRITDTQYFGPGTRLTVL.

This clonotype came up a few times. The chain couples TRBV24-1 to TRBJ1-4; 11 nucleotides line up with TRBD1. The CDR3 sequence is 15 residues long. Germline V lookup: CDR1 KGHDR, CDR2 SFDVKD. Trimming cost V 4 bases and J 6 bases; bases outside gene matches: 3. This CDR3 reads CATSDRTGGDEKLFF. The CDR3 DNA is TGTGCCACCAGTGACCGGACAGGGGGCGATGAAAAACTGTTTTTT.